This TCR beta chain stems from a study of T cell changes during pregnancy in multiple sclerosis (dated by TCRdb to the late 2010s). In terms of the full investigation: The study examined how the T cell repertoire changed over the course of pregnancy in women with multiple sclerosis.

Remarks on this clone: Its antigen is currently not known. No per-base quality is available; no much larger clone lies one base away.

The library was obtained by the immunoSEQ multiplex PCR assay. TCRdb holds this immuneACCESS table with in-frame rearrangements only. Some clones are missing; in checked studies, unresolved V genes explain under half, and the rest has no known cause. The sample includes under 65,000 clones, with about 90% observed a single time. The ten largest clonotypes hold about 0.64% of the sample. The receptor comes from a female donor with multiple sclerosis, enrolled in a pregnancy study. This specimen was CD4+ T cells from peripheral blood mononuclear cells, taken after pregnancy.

CDR3 reads: CASSLLLAGAYEQYF. The DNA is TGTGCCAGCAGCTTGCTACTAGCGGGGGCCTACGAGCAGTACTTC. The rearranged chain carries TRBV5-4 and TRBJ2-7; 11 bases in between match TRBD2. V ends up 1 base short and J 2 bases short, with an unmatched junction base count of 2. The CDR3 runs 15 residues from the cysteine to the phenylalanine. Only the CDR3 DNA stays, 45 bases, in frame from base 1. Looking up the germline V gene (reference sequence) yields CDR1 SGHNT and CDR2 YYREEE.